This T cell receptor beta chain appears in the sequencing data of a study of blood T cell repertoires in COVID-19. Repertoires were generated with immunoSEQ multiplex PCR, while TCRdb's copy carries only in-frame clones and drops some. Of around 71,000 clones in the sample, more than 65% were seen once. This clonotype was obtained from an elderly woman with active or convalescent COVID-19. The sample taken for sequencing was peripheral blood.

CDR3 protein: CASSSRTGGKMTNEKLFF. CDR3 nucleotide sequence: TGTGCCAGCAGCTCCCGGACAGGGGGAAAGATGACTAATGAAAAACTGTTTTTT. This chain links TRBV7-8 with TRBJ1-4; 10 bases line up with TRBD1. Trimming cost V 4 bases and J 2 bases; bases outside gene matches: 10. The CDR3 is made up of 18 amino acids. Looked up from germline, CDR1 is SGHVS and CDR2 is FQNEAQ.